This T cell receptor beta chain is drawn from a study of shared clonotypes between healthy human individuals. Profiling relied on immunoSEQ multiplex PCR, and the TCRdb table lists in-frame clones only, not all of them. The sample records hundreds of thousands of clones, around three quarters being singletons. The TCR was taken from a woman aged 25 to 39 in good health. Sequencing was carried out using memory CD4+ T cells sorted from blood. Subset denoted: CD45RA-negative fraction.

The CDR3 spells CSVEKGRGRRDYGYTF. CDR3 coding DNA: TGCAGCGTTGAAAAGGGCAGGGGGAGAAGAGACTATGGCTACACCTTC. The chain combines TRBV29-1 with TRBJ1-2; 7 bases align to TRBD1. The CDR3 contains 16 residues. Trimming removed 2 bases from V and 3 bases from J; junction bases left unmatched: 12. The V gene's germline CDR1 is SQVTM and CDR2 ANQGSEA.